The 16 T cell receptor beta chains reported below all come from one sample, sequenced in a study of T cells in Graves' hyperthyroidism and ophthalmopathy. Amplified TCR beta CDR3 regions came from RNA transcripts. Researchers ran a first-round RT-PCR on the TCR CDR3 using the HTBI primer set. MiXCR was run by TCRdb on the multiplex PCR reads, yielding one entry per CDR3 protein. The table has some 380,000 distinct CDR3 sequences, approximately 15% seen once. The sequenced sample was blood. Every receptor here comes from a man younger than 40 with Graves' hyperthyroidism that later progressed to Graves' ophthalmopathy.

This clonotype was seen at least ten times. The chain has TRBV5-1 and TRBJ2-1; perhaps TRBD2 as D (6 bases). Germline lookup yields CDR1 SGHRS and CDR2 YFSETQ. This CDR3 region has 15 residues. Trimming removed 3 bases at V and 5 bases at J, with 15 bases between. CDR3 nucleotide sequence: TGCGCCAGCAGCTCCCGCCGGGGGAGCGACAATGAGCAGTTCTTC. Protein sequence: CASSSRRGSDNEQFF. Supplemented by reference TRBV5-1 and TRBJ2-1, the full variable domain reads KAGVTQTPRYLIKTRGQQVTLSCSPISGHRSVSWYQQTPGQGLQFLFEYFSETQRNKGNFPGRFSGRQFSNSRSEMNVSTLELGDSALYLCASSSRRGSDNEQFFGPGTRLTVL.

The sample holds many counts of this clonotype. The chain recombines TRBV28 with TRBJ2-3; the D call may be TRBD1 or TRBD2 (5 bases each). V dropped 3 bases and J dropped 4 bases, with 20 bases sitting between them. The length of the CDR3 is 17 residues. CDR1 is MDHEN and CDR2 is SYDVKM in the germline V gene. CDR3 sequence: CASSFPLGTPHADTQYF. The CDR3 DNA reads TGTGCCAGCAGTTTCCCCTTGGGGACCCCTCATGCAGATACGCAGTATTTT.

This clonotype was detected ten times or more. The chain links TRBV13 to TRBJ1-1; a weak D match, TRBD1 (5 bases). Trimming took off 5 bases at V and 11 bases at J, with 15 bases between the two ends. The CDR3 has 12 amino acids. CDR1 PRHDT and CDR2 FYEKMQ come from the germline V gene (reference sequence). In DNA form, the CDR3 reads TGTGCCAGCAGCCGGGACGCCGGAGGGGCTTTCTTT. Residues: CASSRDAGGAFF.

V and J are TRBV6-1 and TRBJ2-2; D gene ambiguous. Germline V CDR1 and CDR2: MNHNS, SASEGT. The CDR3 length is 15 residues. The germline V and J ends were trimmed by 5 bases and 6 bases, with 16 bases remaining between them. The CDR3 spells CASSTKTLPPGELFF. CDR3 DNA sequence: TGTGCCAGCAGTACCAAGACTCTTCCCCCCGGGGAGCTGTTTTTT.

In its sample, this clonotype was seen many times. The V and J genes are TRBV29-1 and TRBJ2-7, with D hard to call. Trimming left V 5 bases short and J 7 bases short, with 18 bases between. CDR1 is SQVTM, CDR2 ANQGSEA, per germline. CDR3 length equals 13 residues. The CDR3 sequence is CSVRQVPFGEQYF. The CDR3 nucleotides read TGCAGCGTTCGCCAGGTCCCCTTTGGGGAGCAGTACTTC.

This clonotype was seen a few times. The J gene is TRBJ2-2, the V gene TRBV9; either TRBD1 or TRBD2 may fit D (5 bases each). Looked up from germline, CDR1 is SGDLS and CDR2 is YYNGEE. The CDR3 has 15 amino acids. The V gene lost 0 bases and the J gene lost 3 bases, with 9 bases spanning the gap. CDR3 sequence: CASSVDGGDTGELFF. The CDR3 DNA follows: TGTGCCAGCAGCGTAGATGGGGGTGACACCGGGGAGCTGTTTTTT.

The CDR3 loop reads CASSQALGSGYGYTF. The CDR3 region has the DNA TGCGCCAGCAGCCAAGCACTGGGGAGCGGGTATGGCTACACCTTC. The gene calls are TRBV4-1 and TRBJ1-2; D ambiguous. The V gene lost 1 base and the J gene lost 5 bases, with 14 bases spanning the gap. The V gene's germline CDR1 is MGHRA and CDR2 YSYEKL. This CDR3 is built from 15 residues.

This clonotype turned up a few times. J is TRBJ1-4 and V is TRBV4-1, with D perhaps matching TRBD1 (6 bases). CDR1 MGHRA and CDR2 YSYEKL come from the germline V gene. This CDR3 has 15 residues. Deletions cut 4 bases from V and 2 bases from J, with 11 bases between. CDR3 coding DNA: TGCGCCAGCAGCCGGTACAGGGCTACTAATGAAAAACTGTTTTTT. Translated, it gives CASSRYRATNEKLFF.

This clonotype was recorded many times. The chain couples TRBV12-3 or TRBV12-4 to TRBJ2-2; a weak D match, TRBD2 (6 bases). Trimming removed 6 bases at V and 5 bases at J, with 10 bases between. The CDR3 sequence is 13 residues long. In DNA, the CDR3 is TGTGCCAGCAGAGTGGGGGGAACCGGGGAGCTGTTTTTT. Amino acids: CASRVGGTGELFF.

CDR3 sequence: CASSPRTSGVGTDTQYF. CDR3 nucleotide sequence: TGTGCCAGCAGCCCCCGGACTAGCGGGGTGGGCACAGATACGCAGTATTTT. The rearrangement uses TRBV3-1 and TRBJ2-3; 12 nucleotides match TRBD2. V shed 4 bases and J 1 base; nucleotides not matched to a gene: 6. From germline, CDR1 is LGHDT and CDR2 YNNKEL (reference sequence). The CDR3 consists of 17 residues.

This clonotype came up many times. The genes are TRBV6-1 and TRBJ1-4, with unresolved D. The CDR3 extends over 14 amino acids. V was cut by 6 bases and J by 6 bases, with 14 bases left in between. Germline-derived CDR1 and CDR2 are MNHNS and SASEGT. The CDR3 loop reads CASSPAARDEKLFF. Written as DNA, the CDR3 is TGTGCCAGCAGCCCCGCCGCAAGGGATGAAAAACTGTTTTTT.

V gene TRBV27 combines with J gene TRBJ1-1; 8 bases match TRBD1. This CDR3 comprises 16 residues. Germline CDR1 is MNHEY and CDR2 is SMNVEV (reference sequence). The junction had 10 bases not matched to a gene; V was cut back by 5 bases and J by 2 bases. The DNA of the CDR3 is TGTGCCAGCAGTCAAGGACAGGGCTGGGTCAACACTGAAGCTTTCTTT. Amino acids: CASSQGQGWVNTEAFF.

This clonotype was picked up many times. The V gene is TRBV11-2, the J gene TRBJ1-4; D is unclear. CDR3 length equals 13 residues. V was shortened by 8 bases and J by 2 bases, with 9 bases between the two germline ends. Germline V CDR1 and CDR2: SGHAT, FQNNGV. The CDR3 is CASRSETNEKLFF. The CDR3 DNA reads as TGTGCCAGCCGCTCCGAGACTAATGAAAAACTGTTTTTT.

This clonotype was observed many times. The rearrangement joins TRBV28 to TRBJ2-1, with 11 bases identical to TRBD2. This CDR3 spans 15 amino acids. CDR1 is MDHEN, CDR2 SYDVKM, per germline. V lost 2 bases, J lost 7 bases, and 4 bases stayed unmatched. In DNA, the CDR3 is TGTGCCAGCAGTTTACTAGCGGGGGGATTTAATGAGCAGTTCTTC. Translation: CASSLLAGGFNEQFF.

Notes on this clonotype: This may stem from a read error, because a much larger clone lies one nucleotide away. The rearrangement uses TRBV7-9 and TRBJ2-7, with TRBD2 matching 10 bases. Germline V gene sequence: CDR1 SEHNR, CDR2 FQNEAQ (reference sequence). This CDR3 is 15 amino acids long. CDR3 DNA sequence: TGTGCCAGCAGCTTCTCTAGCGGGGGCTCCTACGAGCAGCACTTC. This encodes CASSFSSGGSYEQHF. Full variable domain (remainder filled in from reference TRBV7-9 and TRBJ2-7): DTGVSQNPRHKITKRGQNVTFRCDPISEHNRLYWYRQTLGQGPEFLTYFQNEAQLEKSRLLSDRFSAERPKGSFSTLEIQRTEQGDSAMYLCASSFSSGGSYEQHFGPGTRLTVT.

This clonotype was observed many times. The rearrangement uses TRBV19 and TRBJ2-5, with unresolved D. V was pared by 5 bases and J by 0 bases, with 7 bases between. CDR3 length: 13 residues. Germline V gene lookup returns CDR1 LNHDA and CDR2 SQIVND (reference sequence). The CDR3 DNA reads TGTGCCAGTAGTCGCATTGACCAAGAGACCCAGTACTTC. Protein: CASSRIDQETQYF.